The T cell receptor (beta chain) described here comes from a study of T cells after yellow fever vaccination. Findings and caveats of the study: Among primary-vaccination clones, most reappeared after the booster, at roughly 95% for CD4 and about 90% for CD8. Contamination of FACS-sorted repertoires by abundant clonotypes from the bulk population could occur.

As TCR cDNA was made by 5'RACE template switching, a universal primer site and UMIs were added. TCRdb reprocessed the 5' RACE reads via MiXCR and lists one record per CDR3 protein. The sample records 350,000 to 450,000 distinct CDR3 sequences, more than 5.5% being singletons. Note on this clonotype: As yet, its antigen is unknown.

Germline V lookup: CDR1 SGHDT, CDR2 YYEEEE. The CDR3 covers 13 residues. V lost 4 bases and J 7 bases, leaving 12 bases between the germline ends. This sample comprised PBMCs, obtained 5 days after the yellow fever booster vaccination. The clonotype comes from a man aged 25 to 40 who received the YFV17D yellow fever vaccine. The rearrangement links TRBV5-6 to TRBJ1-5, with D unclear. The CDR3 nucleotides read TGTGCCAGCAGCCCCAGGAGCACACAGCCCCAGCATTTT. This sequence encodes CASSPRSTQPQHF.